A single sample is the source of the 31 T cell receptor beta chains below, sequenced in a study of identical twins. TCRdb processed the 5' RACE reads anew with MiXCR; each CDR3 protein has one entry. The sample has a few hundred thousand distinct CDR3 sequences, 12% seen once; the top ten hold 4% to 5%. These same records also appear under a second study, on yellow fever vaccine responses in identical twins.

The sample consisted of memory (CD45RO+) T cells sorted from blood. The receptors were gathered from a woman aged 18 to 35 in good health.

This clonotype has more than one count but fewer than ten. This sequence joins TRBV29-1 and TRBJ2-7; 11 bases are shared with TRBD2. CDR1 is SQVTM and CDR2 is ANQGSEA in the germline V gene. The CDR3 has 13 residues. After removal of 7 bases from V and 6 bases from J, the junction contained 8 bases not matched to a gene. CDR3: CSASPGTSGEQYF. In DNA, the CDR3 is TGCAGCGCCTCTCCCGGGACTAGCGGCGAGCAGTACTTC.

The chain joins TRBV5-1 to TRBJ1-1; maybe TRBD1 (5 bases). Between the trimmed V and J ends, which lost 5 bases and 4 bases, there was a span of 12 bases. This CDR3 spans 13 amino acids. In germline, CDR1 is SGHRS, CDR2 YFSETQ. In DNA, the CDR3 is TGCGCCAGCAGTTTCCTAAGGGGCACTGAAGCTTTCTTT. It yields the protein CASSFLRGTEAFF.

This clonotype was found many times. As DNA, the CDR3 is TGTGCCAGCAGCTTTGGGCTAGAATACAATGAGCAGTTCTTC. Its protein is CASSFGLEYNEQFF. This sequence joins TRBV11-2 and TRBJ2-1; no clear D gene. Germline CDR1 is SGHAT and CDR2 is FQNNGV. This CDR3 contains 14 residues. Trimming took 3 bases from V and 4 from J, leaving 10 bases between them.

The sample holds a few counts of this clonotype. One junction end disagrees with the germline gene, perhaps due to a read error. This chain connects TRBV12-3 or TRBV12-4 to TRBJ2-7; TRBD2 matches 10 bases. The CDR3 runs to 19 residues. Here the CDR3 reads CASCLARGTAGTSAYEQYF. The CDR3 nucleotides are TGTGCCAGCTGTTTAGCGAGGGGGACGGCCGGGACTAGCGCCTACGAGCAGTACTTC.

There are a few counts of this clonotype. This sequence joins TRBV11-2 and TRBJ2-7; D is unresolved. With 8 bases removed from V and 2 bases from J, the gap between germline ends came to 13 bases. The CDR3 totals 13 residues. The germline CDR1 and CDR2 sequences are SGHAT and FQNNGV. The chain's CDR3 is CASGLGLTYEQYF. The DNA for the CDR3 is TGTGCCAGCGGCCTAGGGTTAACCTACGAGCAGTACTTC. The full variable domain, rest sourced from reference TRBV11-2 and TRBJ2-7, is EAGVAQSPRYKIIEKRQSVAFWCNPISGHATLYWYQQILGQGPKLLIQFQNNGVVDDSQLPKDRFSAERLKGVDSTLKIQPAKLEDSAVYLCASGLGLTYEQYFGPGTRLTVT.

This clonotype has a handful of counts. This chain uses TRBV29-1 with TRBJ2-5; D gene uncertain. CDR1 and CDR2 from the germline V gene are SQVTM and ANQGSEA. The germline V and J ends were trimmed by 0 bases and 5 bases, with 13 bases remaining between them. The CDR3 consists of 14 residues. CDR3 sequence reads: CSVEDSMMWETQYF. The CDR3 coding sequence is TGCAGCGTTGAAGACAGCATGATGTGGGAGACCCAGTACTTC.

This chain uses TRBV7-2 with TRBJ2-5; TRBD2 agrees at 8 bases. The CDR3 covers 15 residues. Looked up from germline, CDR1 is SGHTA and CDR2 is FQGNSA. The ends lost 6 bases at V and 5 bases at J; junction bases unmatched: 11. For the CDR3, the DNA is TGTGCCAGCAGTTCATTCCGGGGGGGCCGTGAGACCCAGTACTTC. This translates into CASSSFRGGRETQYF.

Concerning this clonotype: One end of the junction fails to match germline, which may point to a read error. The genes are TRBV7-2 and TRBJ2-1; no clear D. In germline, CDR1 is SGHTA, CDR2 FQGNSA. This CDR3 spans 15 amino acids. The CDR3 bases are TGTGCCAGCAGCGTAGGTGGTTATTCCTCCAATGAGCAGTTCTTC. Residues: CASSVGGYSSNEQFF.

The V gene is TRBV24-1, the J gene TRBJ2-1; D is perhaps TRBD2 (6 bases). Germline V gives CDR1 KGHDR, CDR2 SFDVKD. The CDR3 contains 16 residues. V was shortened by 5 bases and J by 0 bases, with 13 bases between the two germline ends. The CDR3 DNA follows: TGTGCCACCAGTGTACCGGGAGCCAGCTCCTACAATGAGCAGTTCTTC. It translates to CATSVPGASSYNEQFF.

V usage is TRBV20-1 and J usage is TRBJ2-3; no clear D gene. CDR3 length: 17 residues. Trimming cost V 2 bases and J 0 bases, with 18 bases left between them. Germline V gene sequence: CDR1 DFQATT, CDR2 SNEGSKA (reference sequence). The CDR3 DNA is TGCAGTGCTAGACCCGCGACCAGGAGCACTAGCACAGATACGCAGTATTTT. Its protein is CSARPATRSTSTDTQYF.

The V and J genes are TRBV4-1 and TRBJ2-1; perhaps TRBD2 as D (5 bases). The V end was cut by 2 bases, the J end by 3 bases, with 8 bases between. This CDR3 is built from 14 residues. Germline lookup yields CDR1 MGHRA and CDR2 YSYEKL. Written as DNA, the CDR3 is TGCGCCAGCAGCCAAACGGGGAGCTACAATGAGCAGTTCTTC. Protein sequence: CASSQTGSYNEQFF.

This clonotype appeared many times. The chain couples TRBV5-1 to TRBJ2-1; a weak D match, TRBD2 (6 bases). Germline loops: CDR1 SGHRS, CDR2 YFSETQ. Deletions cut 6 bases from V and 3 bases from J, with 7 bases between. The CDR3 runs to 12 residues. The CDR3 bases are TGCGCCAGCACCGGGGGCTACAATGAGCAGTTCTTC. Translated: CASTGGYNEQFF.

In its sample, this clonotype was seen a few times. Mismatch with germline at one junction end may stem from a read error. This CDR3 is CASSVAHGAYEQYF. CDR3 DNA sequence: TGTGCCAGCAGCGTAGCGCACGGAGCCTACGAGCAGTACTTC. This rearrangement joins TRBV7-2 to TRBJ2-7; tentative D call: TRBD2 (5 bases). From germline, CDR1 is SGHTA and CDR2 FQGNSA. The CDR3 length is 14 residues.

This clonotype was seen just once. This chain links TRBV24-1 with TRBJ2-1, with 8 bases aligning to TRBD1. Germline V gene data show CDR1 as KGHDR and CDR2 as SFDVKD. The CDR3 contains 14 residues. J was trimmed by 6 bases and V by 6 bases; bases with no gene match: 6. CDR3 DNA: TGTGCCACCAGTTTTGGACAGGGCGTCAATGAGCAGTTCTTC. This encodes CATSFGQGVNEQFF.

This clonotype was picked up a small number of times. The chain carries TRBV9 and TRBJ2-5; D perhaps matches TRBD2 (6 bases). Per germline, CDR1 SGDLS and CDR2 YYNGEE. The CDR3 totals 16 residues. Trimming cost V 5 bases and J 5 bases, with 22 bases left between them. CDR3 bases: TGTGCCAGCAGAGCCGTCCTACTAGCTGGAGAGGAGACCCAGTACTTC. It encodes CASRAVLLAGEETQYF.

The V and J genes are TRBV29-1 and TRBJ2-2; TRBD2 matches 8 bases. Losses at the gene ends were 4 bases for V and 5 bases for J; bases not matched to a gene: 9. Per germline, CDR1 SQVTM and CDR2 ANQGSEA. This CDR3 contains 15 residues. In DNA, the CDR3 is TGCAGCGTTGGCCCCCGGGGGGGAGATACCGGGGAGCTGTTTTTT. Translating it yields CSVGPRGGDTGELFF.

This clonotype was seen a handful of times. This chain joins TRBV30 and TRBJ2-2, with 9 bases matching TRBD1. The CDR3 has 13 residues. Germline V gene data show CDR1 as GTSNPN and CDR2 as SVGIG (reference sequence). The V and J ends lost 6 bases and 5 bases, in that order; junction bases with no gene match: 4. This CDR3 reads CACGTGLTGELFF. CDR3 bases: TGTGCCTGTGGGACAGGGTTGACCGGGGAGCTGTTTTTT.

This clonotype showed up just a few times. V gene TRBV10-3 combines with J gene TRBJ2-1, with 7 positions matching TRBD2. The ends lost 5 bases at V and 13 bases at J; junction bases unmatched: 8. The germline V gene has CDR1 ENHRY and CDR2 SYGVKD. The CDR3 loop spans 12 amino acids. The DNA of the CDR3 is TGTGCCATCAGTTCTGCGGGAGAACAACAGTTCTTC. As protein: CAISSAGEQQFF.

The chain employs TRBV28 and TRBJ2-5; D gene uncertain. The ends were cut back, 5 bases at V and 6 bases at J, with 10 bases in the middle. Germline V gene lookup returns CDR1 MDHEN and CDR2 SYDVKM. This CDR3 has 12 residues. In nucleotides, the CDR3 is TGTGCCAGCAGTCAGGATCGGAAGACCCAGTACTTC. It is translated as CASSQDRKTQYF.

This clonotype came up a few times. CDR3 coding DNA: TGTGCCAGCAGTGTTGTAGGGTTGGAAGAGCAGTACTTC. It yields the protein CASSVVGLEEQYF. The chain is built from TRBV25-1 and TRBJ2-7, with no clear D. From germline, CDR1 is MGHDK and CDR2 SYGVNS. The CDR3 sequence is 13 residues long. V was cut by 4 bases and J by 7 bases, with 14 bases left in between.

The chain recombines TRBV5-1 with TRBJ2-1; 13 bases match TRBD2. Unmatched junction bases numbered 3, after V lost 4 bases and J lost 8 bases. Germline V gene lookup returns CDR1 SGHRS and CDR2 YFSETQ. CDR3 length equals 14 residues. The CDR3 nucleotides are TGCGCCAGCAGCACGGGGACTAGCGGGGATGAGCAGTTCTTC. Amino acid sequence: CASSTGTSGDEQFF. Full variable domain (rest looked up from reference TRBV5-1 and TRBJ2-1): KAGVTQTPRYLIKTRGQQVTLSCSPISGHRSVSWYQQTPGQGLQFLFEYFSETQRNKGNFPGRFSGRQFSNSRSEMNVSTLELGDSALYLCASSTGTSGDEQFFGPGTRLTVL.

The table lists this clonotype with many counts. The V and J genes are TRBV27 and TRBJ2-1, with D maybe TRBD2 (6 bases). The CDR3 loop spans 12 amino acids. Trimming removed 2 bases at V and 9 bases at J, with 8 bases between. Per germline, CDR1 MNHEY and CDR2 SMNVEV (reference sequence). This CDR3 reads CASSLMEGEQFF. The DNA for the CDR3 is TGTGCCAGCAGTTTAATGGAGGGTGAGCAGTTCTTC.

The chain carries TRBV29-1 and TRBJ2-5, with D maybe TRBD2 (5 bases). This CDR3 region has 11 residues. Per germline, CDR1 SQVTM and CDR2 ANQGSEA. The V gene lost 6 bases and the J gene lost 9 bases, with 14 bases spanning the gap. For the CDR3, the DNA is TGCAGCGTCGGAGGTGACACGCCCCAGTACTTC. Amino acids: CSVGGDTPQYF.

This clonotype has just a few counts. The chain uses TRBV6-2 or TRBV6-3 and TRBJ2-6, with 7 bases fitting TRBD1. Germline assignment: CDR1 MNHEY and CDR2 SVGEGT. Trimming cost V 7 bases and J 2 bases; bases outside gene matches: 11. This CDR3 has 17 residues. CDR3 DNA: TGTGCCAGCACCAAAAAGAATGACAGGGCTGGGGCCAACGTCCTGACTTTC. This codes for CASTKKNDRAGANVLTF.

CDR3 DNA sequence: TGTGCCAGCCAGGGGGCGGGAGCCCTTGAGACCCAGTACTTC. This sequence encodes CASQGAGALETQYF. The chain carries TRBV27 and TRBJ2-5; D might be TRBD1 (8 bases). The ends were cut back, 8 bases at V and 5 bases at J, with 18 bases in the middle. The CDR3 is made up of 14 amino acids. The germline CDR1 and CDR2 sequences are MNHEY and SMNVEV (reference sequence).

This clonotype was observed many times. J is TRBJ2-7 and V is TRBV20-1, with 7 bases lining up with TRBD2. Losses at the gene ends were 5 bases for V and 2 bases for J; bases not matched to a gene: 9. The CDR3 covers 14 residues. Germline CDR1 reads DFQATT; CDR2 reads SNEGSKA (reference sequence). The CDR3, as DNA: TGCAGTGCTGTGGTCCAGGCGGGGGCCTACGAGCAGTACTTC. Its translation: CSAVVQAGAYEQYF.

This rearrangement joins TRBV6-5 to TRBJ2-6; a weak D match, TRBD1 (6 bases). This CDR3 comprises 17 residues. V shed 2 bases and J shed 0 bases, with 11 bases lying between them. Germline values: CDR1 MNHEY, CDR2 SVGAGI. In DNA, the CDR3 is TGTGCCAGCAGTTACCAGGGGTCCAGCTCTGGGGCCAACGTCCTGACTTTC. Its protein product is CASSYQGSSSGANVLTF.

This rearrangement joins TRBV14 to TRBJ2-6; D not resolved. V dropped 1 base and J dropped 0 bases, with 7 bases sitting between them. CDR3 length: 16 amino acids. Germline lookup yields CDR1 SGHDN and CDR2 FVKESK. CDR3 sequence: CASSQAFSSGANVLTF. In DNA, the CDR3 is TGTGCCAGCAGCCAAGCGTTTAGCTCTGGGGCCAACGTCCTGACTTTC.

This clonotype was counted only a few times. The chain combines TRBV10-2 with TRBJ2-7; D gene ambiguous. Trimming cost V 4 bases and J 2 bases, with 12 bases left between them. In germline, CDR1 is WSHSY, CDR2 SAAADI. The CDR3 has 14 residues. CDR3 coding DNA: TGCGCCAGCAGTGTTAGGGCCGTAACCTACGAGCAGTACTTC. It specifies CASSVRAVTYEQYF.

This clonotype occurred a few times. The chain combines TRBV20-1 with TRBJ2-7; D not resolved. Trimming shortened V by 2 bases and J by 3 bases, and 8 bases separated the two germline ends. The CDR3 sequence is 12 residues long. Per germline, CDR1 DFQATT and CDR2 SNEGSKA (reference sequence). CDR3 residues: CSARYSDYEQYF. Written as DNA, the CDR3 is TGCAGTGCTAGATACTCCGACTACGAGCAGTACTTC.

This clonotype came up a few times. The chain couples TRBV28 to TRBJ1-6; no clear D. Deletions cut 7 bases from V and 7 bases from J, with 17 bases between. The CDR3 sequence is 15 residues long. Germline assignment: CDR1 MDHEN and CDR2 SYDVKM. This CDR3 reads CASTPVALGNSPLHF. CDR3 nucleotides: TGTGCCAGCACCCCGGTAGCCTTAGGGAATTCACCCCTCCACTTT.